The 5 T cell receptor beta chains in this list originate from one sample, sequenced in a study of T-cell reconstitution after alpha-beta-depleted transplantation in children. Construction of the TCRbeta library involved unique molecular identifiers. TCRdb itself ran the PCR reads through MiXCR, one entry per CDR3 protein. Of about a million distinct CDR3 sequences listed, around 30% are singletons. The starting material was PBMCs, mostly from graft donor cells, obtained 360 days after TCRalphabeta/CD19-depleted stem cell transplant. The receptor source for this set is a boy under two years old who had a stem cell transplant for SCID, so the T cells may come from the graft donor.

This rearrangement joins TRBV7-2 to TRBJ1-1; D is undetermined. From germline, CDR1 is SGHTA and CDR2 FQGNSA. CDR3 length equals 17 residues. Trimming took 2 bases from V and 5 from J, leaving 21 bases between them. CDR3 residues: CASSLKWLVLEETEAFF. The DNA of the CDR3 is TGTGCCAGCAGCTTAAAATGGCTGGTCCTCGAGGAGACTGAAGCTTTCTTT.

The chain combines TRBV3-1 with TRBJ2-2, with D uncertain. The V gene lost 1 base and the J gene lost 4 bases, with 10 bases spanning the gap. CDR3 size: 15 residues. Per germline, CDR1 LGHDT and CDR2 YNNKEL (reference sequence). Here the CDR3 DNA reads TGTGCCAGCAGCCAAGTGTCCGGTTTCACCGGGGAGCTGTTTTTT. Translated, it gives CASSQVSGFTGELFF. The entire variable domain, with the rest obtained from reference TRBV3-1 and TRBJ2-2, is as follows: DTAVSQTPKYLVTQMGNDKSIKCEQNLGHDTMYWYKQDSKKFLKIMFSYNNKELIINETVPNRFSPKSPDKAHLNLHINSLELGDSAVYFCASSQVSGFTGELFFGEGSRLTVL.

This clonotype was counted many times. The chain links TRBV28 to TRBJ2-1, with 7 bases matching TRBD2. Germline-derived CDR1 and CDR2 are MDHEN and SYDVKM. V shed 6 bases, J shed 0 bases, and the junction held 5 bases outside the gene matches. This CDR3 contains 15 residues. The CDR3 region is CASSRPGGSYNEQFF. In DNA form, the CDR3 reads TGTGCCAGCAGCCGGCCGGGGGGCTCCTACAATGAGCAGTTCTTC.

The chain combines TRBV24-1 with TRBJ2-1; 9 nucleotides align to TRBD1. The CDR3 runs to 16 residues. Germline-derived CDR1 and CDR2 are KGHDR and SFDVKD. The J segment lost 8 bases and the V segment lost 1 base, leaving 8 bases of the junction unmatched. The DNA of the CDR3 is TGTGCCACCAGTGATTTAGCTGGGACAGGGTTGCATGAGCAGTTCTTC. Translation gives CATSDLAGTGLHEQFF.

V is TRBV12-3 or TRBV12-4 and J is TRBJ2-7; 10 bases align to TRBD2. Trimming removed 3 bases from V and 3 bases from J; junction bases left unmatched: 8. The CDR3 spans 16 residues. The CDR3 nucleotides read TGTGCCAGCAGTTTCCGAAGCGGGGGGGCTCGCTACGAGCAGTACTTC. It translates to CASSFRSGGARYEQYF.